This is a list of T cell receptor beta chains from one sample in a study of blood T cell repertoires in COVID-19. Clones were read by immunoSEQ multiplex PCR, and TCRdb kept only the in-frame ones, dropping some. The sample yields roughly 300,000 clones, around 86% seen once. The material sequenced was PBMCs or T cells enriched from blood (not recorded which). The source is a woman aged 35 to 49 with acute COVID-19. CDR3s include the opening cysteine and the closing phenylalanine or tryptophan. A D gene is named only where the DNA matches it firmly. Clone size, where shown, is once, few, many, or a class for clones that have expanded.

v_call,j_call,d_call,clone_size,cdr3_nt,cdr3_aa
TRBV7-3,TRBJ2-1,TRBD2,.,TGTGCCAGCAGCCCCGGACTAGCGGTTTACAATGAGCAGTTCTTC,CASSPGLAVYNEQFF
TRBV6-2/TRBV6-3,TRBJ2-1,TRBD2,.,TGTGCCAGCAGTGATAGAGCGGGAGACGGTGAGCAGTTCTTC,CASSDRAGDGEQFF
TRBV10-1,TRBJ1-2,TRBD1,.,TGCGCCAGCAGTGAGAATAATTGGACAGGGACCTATGGCTACACCTTC,CASSENNWTGTYGYTF
TRBV19,TRBJ1-2,.,.,TGTGCCAGTAGCGAAAGGATTCAGGCCGGAGGCTACACCTTC,CASSERIQAGGYTF
TRBV4-3,TRBJ1-1,TRBD1,once,TGCGCCAGCAGCCACCGGGACAGGGGAGACACTGAAGCTTTCTTT,CASSHRDRGDTEAFF
TRBV15,TRBJ1-5,TRBD1,once,TGTGCCACCAGCCTTGGGACAGGGCCTAATCAGCCCCAGCATTTT,CATSLGTGPNQPQHF
TRBV15,TRBJ1-3,.,.,TGTGCCACCAGCAGAGATAAGGGGATCGGTGACACCATATATTTT,CATSRDKGIGDTIYF
TRBV19,TRBJ2-7,TRBD2,.,TGTGCCAGTAGTCCTGGACTAGCGGGAGGCACCACCTACGAGCAGTACTTC,CASSPGLAGGTTYEQYF
TRBV12-3/TRBV12-4,TRBJ2-7,.,.,TGTGCCAGCAGTTTTAGTAGGGGAGAGCAGTACTTC,CASSFSRGEQYF
TRBV28,TRBJ1-6,.,.,TGTGCCAGCAGTTTAAAGAGCTCCTATAATTCACCCCTCCACTTT,CASSLKSSYNSPLHF
TRBV18,TRBJ1-4,.,.,TGTGCCAGCTCAGGCGGCACCTCTAATGAAAAACTGTTTTTT,CASSGGTSNEKLFF
TRBV11-2,TRBJ2-1,TRBD2,.,TGTGCCAGCAGCTCCGTGACTAGCGGGAGAAATGAGCAGTTCTTC,CASSSVTSGRNEQFF
TRBV28,TRBJ1-1,TRBD1,.,TGTGCCAGCAGGCCGACAGGGGGCACTGAAGCTTTCTTT,CASRPTGGTEAFF
TRBV28,TRBJ2-7,TRBD1,.,TGTGCCAGCAGTTTAAGAGGGACAGGAGCTATAGCGGACCCCTACGAGCAGTACTTC,CASSLRGTGAIADPYEQYF
TRBV28,TRBJ1-6,.,.,TGTGCCAGCATCCCGGACAGCTATAATTCACCCCTCCACTTT,CASIPDSYNSPLHF